Listed below are T cell receptor beta chains from one sample, sequenced in a study of blood T cell repertoires in COVID-19. Measured with immunoSEQ multiplex PCR; TCRdb has only the in-frame clones, and not every one. The sample includes approximately 400,000 clones, more than 80% of them seen just once. What was sequenced was peripheral blood. Source of these receptors: a man aged 40-49 years with acute or convalescent COVID-19. Each CDR3 is given with its conserved first and last residue. D genes are given only for firm matches. Clone size, where shown, is once, few, many, or a class for clones that have expanded.

V: TRBV7-9; J: TRBJ1-1; size: .; D: .; DNA: TGTGCCAGCAGCTTGGCGGTTGATGTAGCTTTCTTT; CDR3: CASSLAVDVAFF
V: TRBV4-3; J: TRBJ2-1; size: .; D: TRBD2; DNA: TGCGCCAGCAGCCAAGGACTAGCAAGTGAGCAGTTCTTC; CDR3: CASSQGLASEQFF
V: TRBV27; J: TRBJ2-7; size: .; D: .; DNA: TGTGCCAGCGGATCGTCAATGGGGCAATACTTC; CDR3: CASGSSMGQYF
V: TRBV6-5; J: TRBJ2-7; size: .; D: TRBD1; DNA: TGTGCCAGCAGTCCCAGACAGGGGGCATCGGGCGAGCAGTACTTC; CDR3: CASSPRQGASGEQYF
V: TRBV19; J: TRBJ1-2; size: .; D: TRBD1; DNA: TGTGCCAGTAGTATAGGAGGGGGCTCTGGCTACACCTTC; CDR3: CASSIGGGSGYTF
V: TRBV25-1; J: TRBJ2-1; size: .; D: TRBD1; DNA: TGTGCCAGCAGCCTTCTAGGACAGGGTGGCTACAATGAGCAGTTCTTC; CDR3: CASSLLGQGGYNEQFF
V: TRBV4-3; J: TRBJ1-2; size: .; D: .; DNA: TGCGCCAGCAGCCAAGACAGGGGACGGAATGGCTACACCTTC; CDR3: CASSQDRGRNGYTF
V: TRBV6-6; J: TRBJ1-5; size: .; D: TRBD1; DNA: TGTGCCAGCAGTCTCCCTGGGACAGGGGGCCTTTATAGCAATCAGCCCCAGCATTTT; CDR3: CASSLPGTGGLYSNQPQHF
V: TRBV6-5; J: TRBJ1-2; size: .; D: TRBD1; DNA: TGTGCCAGCAGTTACTCAGGGGGCTTAGGCTACACCTTC; CDR3: CASSYSGGLGYTF
V: TRBV4-1; J: TRBJ2-6; size: once; D: .; DNA: TGCGCCAGCAGCCAAACCCACGGGGCTGGGGCCAACGTCCTGACTTTC; CDR3: CASSQTHGAGANVLTF
V: TRBV28; J: TRBJ1-1; size: .; D: .; DNA: TGTGCCAGCAGTTCGCAGATGAACACTGAAGCTTTCTTT; CDR3: CASSSQMNTEAFF
V: TRBV2; J: TRBJ2-7; size: .; D: TRBD1; DNA: TGTGCCAGCAGCGCGGACAGGAGCGAGCAGTACTTC; CDR3: CASSADRSEQYF
V: TRBV6-5; J: TRBJ2-1; size: .; D: .; DNA: TGTGCCAGCAGCGGAGGGGACAGAAAGAGGGATGAGCAGTTCTTC; CDR3: CASSGGDRKRDEQFF
V: TRBV6-1; J: TRBJ1-1; size: .; D: TRBD1; DNA: TGTGCCAGCAGTGTTAACAGGGGAGTGGGGAACACTGAAGCTTTCTTT; CDR3: CASSVNRGVGNTEAFF
V: TRBV6-2/TRBV6-3; J: TRBJ1-3; size: once; D: .; DNA: TGTGCCAGCAGTTCCCTACCCGTGACAGCAAGAAACACCATATATTTT; CDR3: CASSSLPVTARNTIYF
V: TRBV12-3/TRBV12-4; J: TRBJ1-2; size: once; D: .; DNA: TGTGCCAGCAGTTCTCGGGGGTCTAATGGCTACACCTTC; CDR3: CASSSRGSNGYTF
V: TRBV6-2/TRBV6-3; J: TRBJ1-5; size: .; D: .; DNA: TGTGCCAGCAGTTACTCGTACCCTGGGACAAGAATCAATCAGCCCCAGCATTTT; CDR3: CASSYSYPGTRINQPQHF
V: TRBV5-1; J: TRBJ2-7; size: once; D: TRBD1; DNA: TGCGCCAGCAGCTTGATGGTGACTGGACAGGGGAATGCCGGGCAGTACTTC; CDR3: CASSLMVTGQGNAGQYF
V: TRBV7-9; J: TRBJ1-1; size: .; D: .; DNA: TGTGCCAGCAGCTCCCGGGGGATTTACACTGAAGCTTTCTTT; CDR3: CASSSRGIYTEAFF
V: TRBV3-1/TRBV3-2; J: TRBJ2-3; size: .; D: TRBD2; DNA: TGTGCCAGCAGCCAAGGCATTTGGGGGGGACCAGATACGCAGTATTTT; CDR3: CASSQGIWGGPDTQYF